The 29 T cell receptor beta chains presented below share a single source sample, sequenced in a study of shared clonotypes between healthy human individuals. Profiled with immunoSEQ multiplex PCR; TCRdb holds only in-frame clones, not every one. The sample records approximately 1,000,000 clones, 75% to 80% being singletons. What was sequenced was memory CD4+ T cells from PBMCs. Subset described: CD45RA-negative fraction. The receptor source for this set is a man aged 18 to 29 in good health. Some clones in this sample may be carry-over from other donors' samples.

V usage is TRBV9 and J usage is TRBJ1-1; D gene uncertain. This CDR3 region has 14 residues. V gave up 0 bases and J gave up 5 bases, with 11 bases separating them. CDR1 is SGDLS and CDR2 is YYNGEE in the germline V gene. The CDR3 here is CASSVAPGRTEAFF. The CDR3 DNA reads as TGTGCCAGCAGCGTAGCCCCGGGGAGGACTGAAGCTTTCTTT.

With regard to this clone: Other DNA variants within this sample encode the same CDR3. The rearrangement links TRBV2 to TRBJ1-2, with D unresolved. Germline V gene data show CDR1 as SNHLY and CDR2 as FYNNEI. This CDR3 spans 10 amino acids. The germline V and J ends were trimmed by 6 bases and 5 bases, with 4 bases remaining between them. DNA for the CDR3: TGTGCCAGCAGGAATTATGGCTACACCTTC. It is translated as CASRNYGYTF.

This rearrangement joins TRBV7-8 to TRBJ2-1; 8 nucleotides match TRBD1. Germline V gene lookup returns CDR1 SGHVS and CDR2 FQNEAQ. The CDR3 contains 15 residues. V dropped 5 bases and J dropped 6; count of bases not matched to a gene: 9. For the CDR3, the DNA is TGTGCCAGCAGCCCGGGATGGACAGGGCTCAATGAGCAGTTCTTC. It specifies CASSPGWTGLNEQFF. The entire variable domain, with the rest obtained from reference TRBV7-8 and TRBJ2-1, is as follows: GAGVSQSPRYKVAKRGQDVALRCDPISGHVSLFWYQQALGQGPEFLTYFQNEAQLDKSGLPSDRFFAERPEGSVSTLKIQRTQQEDSAVYLCASSPGWTGLNEQFFGPGTRLTVL.

The chain carries TRBV7-3 and TRBJ2-1; unclear D gene. The CDR3 covers 12 residues. V was clipped by 2 bases and J by 9 bases, with 8 bases between them. CDR1 is SGHTA, CDR2 FQGTGA, per germline. The CDR3 here is CASSLLGPEQFF. DNA for the CDR3: TGTGCCAGCAGCTTATTAGGACCTGAGCAGTTCTTC.

The chain combines TRBV6-6 with TRBJ2-7, with TRBD1 matching over 8 bases. CDR1 MNHNY and CDR2 SVGAGI come from the germline V gene (reference sequence). CDR3 length equals 14 residues. The J segment lost 5 bases and the V segment lost 6 bases, leaving 9 bases of the junction unmatched. CDR3 DNA: TGTGCCAGCAGACAGGGGGGAAGCGGCAACGAGCAGTACTTC. It is translated as CASRQGGSGNEQYF.

The V call is TRBV7-2, the J call TRBJ2-1; 14 bases fit TRBD2. Germline V gives CDR1 SGHTA, CDR2 FQGNSA. Trimming at V came to 4 bases and at J to 6 bases, leaving 5 bases not matched to a gene. The CDR3 sequence is 16 residues long. The CDR3 DNA is TGTGCCAGCAGCTGGGGACTAGCGGGAGACCTCAATGAGCAGTTCTTC. Translating gives CASSWGLAGDLNEQFF. Combining the CDR3 with reference TRBV7-2 and TRBJ2-1 gives the whole variable domain GAGVSQSPSNKVTEKGKDVELRCDPISGHTALYWYRQSLGQGLEFLIYFQGNSAPDKSGLPSDRFSAERTGGSVSTLTIQRTQQEDSAVYLCASSWGLAGDLNEQFFGPGTRLTVL.

This chain uses TRBV9 with TRBJ2-3, with D uncertain. Per germline, CDR1 SGDLS and CDR2 YYNGEE. The germline V and J ends were trimmed by 4 bases and 5 bases, with 11 bases remaining between them. This CDR3 contains 13 residues. The CDR3 here is CASSSTTRDTQYF. For the CDR3, the DNA is TGTGCCAGCAGCTCCACGACCCGAGATACGCAGTATTTT.

This chain uses TRBV5-6 with TRBJ2-6; D is ambiguous. CDR3 length equals 15 residues. Germline-derived CDR1 and CDR2 are SGHDT and YYEEEE. V gave up 4 bases and J gave up 1 base, with 9 bases separating them. CDR3 DNA sequence: TGTGCCAGCAGCACCTGGACGTCTGGGGCCAACGTCCTGACTTTC. Amino acid sequence: CASSTWTSGANVLTF. The complete variable domain, with remaining parts taken from reference TRBV5-6 and TRBJ2-6, reads DAGVTQSPTHLIKTRGQQVTLRCSPKSGHDTVSWYQQALGQGPQFIFQYYEEEERQRGNFPDRFSGHQFPNYSSELNVNALLLGDSALYLCASSTWTSGANVLTFGAGSRLTVL.

The chain joins TRBV19 to TRBJ1-5; D is possibly TRBD1 (6 bases). From germline, CDR1 is LNHDA and CDR2 SQIVND (reference sequence). The CDR3 extends over 14 amino acids. V gave up 7 bases and J gave up 5 bases, with 15 bases separating them. CDR3: CASTGDTPYQPQHF. The CDR3 nucleotides read TGTGCCAGTACAGGGGACACCCCGTATCAGCCCCAGCATTTT.

Turning to this clone: Distinct nucleotide sequences in the sample also encode this CDR3. V gene TRBV5-4 combines with J gene TRBJ2-5; no clear D gene. Germline loops: CDR1 SGHNT, CDR2 YYREEE (reference sequence). The CDR3 is 13 amino acids. V lost 3 bases to trimming and J lost 4 bases, with 10 bases between them. The CDR3, as DNA: TGTGCCAGCAGCTCCGGCTCTGGAGAGACCCAGTACTTC. It specifies CASSSGSGETQYF.

As DNA, the CDR3 is TGTGCCAGCAGCCCCCAAGGACTAGCGGTTTCCTACAATGAGCAGTTCTTC. It encodes CASSPQGLAVSYNEQFF. This chain links TRBV9 with TRBJ2-1, with 10 bases lining up with TRBD2. Trimming cost V 4 bases and J 1 base; bases outside gene matches: 8. Germline V CDR1 and CDR2: SGDLS, YYNGEE. This CDR3 comprises 17 residues.

A single count supports this clone. J is TRBJ1-3 and V is TRBV7-9; D might be TRBD1 (5 bases). CDR1 is SEHNR and CDR2 is FQNEAQ in the germline V gene (reference sequence). V was shortened by 5 bases and J by 0 bases, with 11 bases between the two germline ends. CDR3 length: 15 amino acids. CDR3 region: CASSRDRLSGNTIYF. The CDR3 DNA sequence: TGTGCCAGCAGCCGGGACCGACTCTCTGGAAACACCATATATTTT.

The V call is TRBV5-6, the J call TRBJ2-3; the D is unclear. Trimming left V 0 bases short and J 0 bases short, with 8 bases between. The CDR3 consists of 15 residues. Germline-derived CDR1 and CDR2 are SGHDT and YYEEEE. The CDR3 nucleotides are TGTGCCAGCAGCTTGGGGGCTACCAGCACAGATACGCAGTATTTT. Encoded protein: CASSLGATSTDTQYF. The full variable domain, rest sourced from reference TRBV5-6 and TRBJ2-3, is DAGVTQSPTHLIKTRGQQVTLRCSPKSGHDTVSWYQQALGQGPQFIFQYYEEEERQRGNFPDRFSGHQFPNYSSELNVNALLLGDSALYLCASSLGATSTDTQYFGPGTRLTVL.

This clone was recorded once. This chain connects TRBV25-1 to TRBJ2-7; D unclear. The V end was cut by 5 bases, the J end by 5 bases, with 7 bases between. The CDR3 is 11 amino acids. Germline V lookup: CDR1 MGHDK, CDR2 SYGVNS. CDR3 DNA sequence: TGTGCCAGCAGTAAGCTGGACGAGCAGTACTTC. Its translation is CASSKLDEQYF.

Details on this clone: It differs at one base from a far larger clone, so likely a read error. This CDR3 is also generated by other DNA sequences in the sample. V and J are TRBV7-2 and TRBJ1-2; D is unclear. The CDR3 has 12 residues. V was trimmed by 3 bases and J by 2 bases, leaving 4 bases between them. Germline assignment: CDR1 SGHTA and CDR2 FQGNSA. The DNA for the CDR3 is TGTGCCAGCAGCTTCCTCAACTATGGCTACACCTTC. Translation: CASSFLNYGYTF. The whole variable domain, remainder taken from reference TRBV7-2 and TRBJ1-2, is GAGVSQSPSNKVTEKGKDVELRCDPISGHTALYWYRQSLGQGLEFLIYFQGNSAPDKSGLPSDRFSAERTGGSVSTLTIQRTQQEDSAVYLCASSFLNYGYTFGSGTRLTVV.

The chain is built from TRBV5-1 and TRBJ2-7, with 7 bases aligning to TRBD2. Germline CDR1 SGHRS, CDR2 YFSETQ. The ends lost 1 base at V and 3 bases at J; junction bases unmatched: 7. CDR3 size: 15 residues. The CDR3: CASSLIGGSRYEQYF. CDR3 nucleotides: TGCGCCAGCAGCTTGATCGGCGGGAGTCGCTACGAGCAGTACTTC.

The rearrangement uses TRBV14 and TRBJ2-1, with 12 bases fitting TRBD2. The J segment lost 7 bases and the V segment lost 0 bases, leaving 13 bases of the junction unmatched. Germline loops: CDR1 SGHDN, CDR2 FVKESK. This CDR3 is 19 amino acids long. The CDR3 coding sequence is TGTGCCAGCAGCCAAGATTTTGAGACTAGCGGGAGTGTTGATAATGAGCAGTTCTTC. This codes for CASSQDFETSGSVDNEQFF.

The J gene is TRBJ2-5, the V gene TRBV5-5, with 9 bases fitting TRBD1. The CDR3 spans 15 residues. V was clipped by 1 base and J by 5 bases; unmatched bases: 6. Germline CDR1 and CDR2: SGHKS and YYEKEE (reference sequence). The chain's CDR3 is CASSLSGTGKETQYF. The CDR3 bases are TGTGCCAGCAGCTTGTCCGGGACAGGGAAGGAGACCCAGTACTTC.

The CDR3 protein is CASSLAAGQGFDWANVLTF. DNA of the CDR3: TGCGCCAGCAGCTTGGCCGCGGGACAGGGGTTTGATTGGGCCAACGTCCTGACTTTC. The chain employs TRBV5-1 and TRBJ2-6; the match to TRBD1 covers 10 bases. After removal of 0 bases from V and 5 bases from J, the junction contained 11 bases not matched to a gene. CDR1 is SGHRS, CDR2 YFSETQ, per germline. The CDR3 is 19 amino acids.

This clone was detected ten times or more. The chain carries TRBV29-1 and TRBJ1-1; 8 bases align to TRBD1. Germline V gives CDR1 SQVTM, CDR2 ANQGSEA. Trimming took 5 bases from V and 2 from J; bases not matched to a gene: 4. This CDR3 has 13 amino acids. CDR3 DNA sequence: TGCAGCGTTCGGGACAGGACAAACACTGAAGCTTTCTTT. Protein product: CSVRDRTNTEAFF.

V is TRBV19 and J is TRBJ2-7, with D uncertain. CDR3 length: 14 amino acids. The V end was cut by 6 bases, the J end by 1 base, with 13 bases between. Looked up from germline, CDR1 is LNHDA and CDR2 is SQIVND (reference sequence). For the CDR3, the DNA is TGTGCCAGTAGCACCCCGAGGTCATCCTACGAGCAGTACTTC. Protein sequence: CASSTPRSSYEQYF.

CDR3 sequence (DNA): TGTGCCAGTAGACCGGGACAGGGGTATCAGCCCCAGCATTTT. As protein: CASRPGQGYQPQHF. The V gene is TRBV19, the J gene TRBJ1-5; 10 bases line up with TRBD1. From germline, CDR1 is LNHDA and CDR2 SQIVND (reference sequence). This CDR3 comprises 14 residues. The ends lost 6 bases at V and 5 bases at J; junction bases unmatched: 4.

The chain is built from TRBV5-1 and TRBJ2-2; 9 nucleotides align to TRBD2. With 1 base clipped from V and 4 bases from J, the junction kept 8 bases outside the gene matches. The germline V gene encodes CDR1 SGHRS and CDR2 YFSETQ. There are 17 residues in the CDR3. CDR3 nucleotides: TGCGCCAGCAGCTTGATGACTAGCGGCCCAATCACCGGGGAGCTGTTTTTT. Translated: CASSLMTSGPITGELFF. The complete variable domain, with remaining parts taken from reference TRBV5-1 and TRBJ2-2, reads KAGVTQTPRYLIKTRGQQVTLSCSPISGHRSVSWYQQTPGQGLQFLFEYFSETQRNKGNFPGRFSGRQFSNSRSEMNVSTLELGDSALYLCASSLMTSGPITGELFFGEGSRLTVL.

V usage is TRBV6-6 and J usage is TRBJ2-5, with D perhaps TRBD1 or TRBD2 (5 bases each). The CDR3 loop spans 15 amino acids. Looked up from germline, CDR1 is MNHNY and CDR2 is SVGAGI (reference sequence). Trimming shortened V by 5 bases and J by 4 bases, and 17 bases separated the two germline ends. This CDR3 is CASSPAGFGGETQYF. CDR3 sequence (DNA): TGTGCCAGCAGTCCTGCAGGTTTTGGGGGAGAGACCCAGTACTTC.

Points on this clone: At the DNA level, this CDR3 is encoded by other sequences in the same sample as well. The chain couples TRBV2 to TRBJ2-6; the D gene is possibly TRBD1 (6 bases). The CDR3 is 15 amino acids. Germline V CDR1 and CDR2: SNHLY, FYNNEI. V was pared by 5 bases and J by 0 bases, with 8 bases between. The CDR3 DNA follows: TGTGCCAGCAGTAGAGGGGGCTCTGGGGCCAACGTCCTGACTTTC. As protein: CASSRGGSGANVLTF.

V and J are TRBV27 and TRBJ2-6; 8 bases are shared with TRBD1. V was clipped by 6 bases and J by 1 base; unmatched bases: 11. This CDR3 has 18 amino acids. CDR1 is MNHEY and CDR2 is SMNVEV in the germline V gene (reference sequence). The DNA of the CDR3 is TGTGCCAGCAGCCGAAGAGGACAGGGAATATCTGGGGCCAACGTCCTGACTTTC. Amino acids: CASSRRGQGISGANVLTF.

V gene TRBV18 combines with J gene TRBJ2-5; either TRBD1 or TRBD2 may fit D (6 bases each). The ends were cut back, 3 bases at V and 5 bases at J, with 16 bases in the middle. Germline V CDR1 and CDR2: KGHSH, LQKENI. The CDR3 sequence is 15 residues long. The CDR3 DNA sequence: TGTGCCAGCTCACCCCTAGCGCCGGGGGCCGAGACCCAGTACTTC. It specifies CASSPLAPGAETQYF.

The chain couples TRBV5-4 to TRBJ2-2, with 8 bases that match TRBD2. Germline lookup yields CDR1 SGHNT and CDR2 YYREEE (reference sequence). The CDR3 spans 16 residues. Trimming removed 3 bases from V and 3 bases from J; junction bases left unmatched: 7. The CDR3 spells CASSSKRERHTGELFF. CDR3 DNA: TGTGCCAGCAGCTCGAAGCGGGAGCGGCACACCGGGGAGCTGTTTTTT.

The rearrangement uses TRBV5-4 and TRBJ2-3, with 7 bases fitting TRBD1. The germline gives CDR1 SGHNT, CDR2 YYREEE (reference sequence). This CDR3 region has 15 residues. The trim removed 4 bases at V and 7 bases at J, leaving 12 bases unmatched. In DNA form, the CDR3 reads TGTGCCAGCAGCCTGGGACAGCTAAATACCAATACGCAGTATTTT. This sequence encodes CASSLGQLNTNTQYF.